This entry is about one TCR beta chain. Its antigen is unknown. The data are from a study of shared clonotypes between healthy human individuals. Overall study results and limits: Naive subsets generally exceeded memory subsets in estimated richness.

Germline CDR1 reads SGHDN; CDR2 reads FVKESK. This CDR3 is built from 14 residues. V lost 5 bases to trimming and J lost 4 bases; unmatched junction nucleotides: 6. Data came from immunoSEQ multiplex PCR; TCRdb stores just in-frame clones and leaves some out. The sample yields over 700,000 clones, over 55% seen once. V and J are TRBV14 and TRBJ2-3; 7 nucleotides line up with TRBD1. The origin of this receptor is a woman aged 25 to 39 in good health. Input material: memory CD4+ T cells sorted from blood. Subset described: CD45RA-negative fraction. The CDR3 here is CASSSRGYADTQYF. The CDR3 bases are TGTGCCAGCAGCTCCAGGGGGTACGCAGATACGCAGTATTTT.